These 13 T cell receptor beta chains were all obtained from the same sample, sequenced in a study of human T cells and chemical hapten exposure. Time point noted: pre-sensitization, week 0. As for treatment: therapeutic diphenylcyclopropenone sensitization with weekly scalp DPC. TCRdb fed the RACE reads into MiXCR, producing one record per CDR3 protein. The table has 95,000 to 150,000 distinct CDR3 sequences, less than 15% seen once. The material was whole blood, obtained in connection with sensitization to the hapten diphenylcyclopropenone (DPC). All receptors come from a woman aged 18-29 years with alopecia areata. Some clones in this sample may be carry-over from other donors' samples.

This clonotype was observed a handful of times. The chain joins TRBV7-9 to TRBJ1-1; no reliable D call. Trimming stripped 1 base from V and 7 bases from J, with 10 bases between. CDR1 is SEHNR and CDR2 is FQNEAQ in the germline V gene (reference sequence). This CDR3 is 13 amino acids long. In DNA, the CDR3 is TGTGCCAGCAGCTTAGAGCAGGAGGGTGAAGCTTTCTTT. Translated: CASSLEQEGEAFF.

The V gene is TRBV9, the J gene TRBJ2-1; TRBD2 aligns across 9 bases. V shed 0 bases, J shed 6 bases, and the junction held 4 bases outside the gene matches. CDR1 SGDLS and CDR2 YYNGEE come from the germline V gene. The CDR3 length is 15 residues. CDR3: CASSVGGLASNEQFF. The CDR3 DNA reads TGTGCCAGCAGCGTAGGCGGACTAGCGTCCAATGAGCAGTTCTTC.

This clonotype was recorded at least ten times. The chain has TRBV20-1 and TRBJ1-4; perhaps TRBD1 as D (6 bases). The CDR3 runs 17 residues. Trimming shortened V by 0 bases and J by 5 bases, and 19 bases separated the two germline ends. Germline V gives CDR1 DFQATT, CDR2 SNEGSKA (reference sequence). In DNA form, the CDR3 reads TGCAGTGCTAGAGATATCCTTTCGGGGGGCTTGAATGAAAAACTGTTTTTT. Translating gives CSARDILSGGLNEKLFF.

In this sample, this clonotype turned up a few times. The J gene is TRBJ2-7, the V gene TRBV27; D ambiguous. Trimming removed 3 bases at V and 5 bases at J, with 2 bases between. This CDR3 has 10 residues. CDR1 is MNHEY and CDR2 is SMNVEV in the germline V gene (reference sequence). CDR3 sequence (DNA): TGTGCCAGCAGTTTTGACGAGCAGTACTTC. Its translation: CASSFDEQYF.

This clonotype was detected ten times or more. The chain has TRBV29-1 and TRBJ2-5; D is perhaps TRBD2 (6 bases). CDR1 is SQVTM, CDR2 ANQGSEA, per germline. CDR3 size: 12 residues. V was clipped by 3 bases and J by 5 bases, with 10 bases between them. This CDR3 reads CSVEEGYETQYF. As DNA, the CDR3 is TGCAGCGTTGAGGAGGGGTATGAGACCCAGTACTTC.

DNA for the CDR3: TGTGCCAGCAGTCACCTATACGAGCAGTACTTC. Translating gives CASSHLYEQYF. The chain couples TRBV28 to TRBJ2-7; the D is unclear. Germline V gene data show CDR1 as MDHEN and CDR2 as SYDVKM. The CDR3 has 11 amino acids. V lost 5 bases, J lost 4 bases, and 6 bases lay in between.

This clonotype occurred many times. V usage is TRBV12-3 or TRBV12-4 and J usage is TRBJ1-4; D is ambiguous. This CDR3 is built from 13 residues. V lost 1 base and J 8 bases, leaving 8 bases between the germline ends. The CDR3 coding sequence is TGTGCCAGCAGTTTAGAGGTGGGCGAAAAACTGTTTTTT. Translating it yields CASSLEVGEKLFF.

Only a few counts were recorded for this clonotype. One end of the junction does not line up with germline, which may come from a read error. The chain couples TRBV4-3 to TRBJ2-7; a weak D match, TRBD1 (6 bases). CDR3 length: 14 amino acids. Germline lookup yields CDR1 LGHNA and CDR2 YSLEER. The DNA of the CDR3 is TGCGCCAGCAGCCAAGTACCAGGGGTTGAGGGGCAGAACTTC. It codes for CASSQVPGVEGQNF.

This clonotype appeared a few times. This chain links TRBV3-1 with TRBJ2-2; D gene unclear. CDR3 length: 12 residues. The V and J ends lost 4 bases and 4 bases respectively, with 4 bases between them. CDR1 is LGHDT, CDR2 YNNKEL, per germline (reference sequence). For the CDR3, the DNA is TGTGCCAGCAGCCTGCCCACCGGGGAGCTGTTTTTT. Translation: CASSLPTGELFF.

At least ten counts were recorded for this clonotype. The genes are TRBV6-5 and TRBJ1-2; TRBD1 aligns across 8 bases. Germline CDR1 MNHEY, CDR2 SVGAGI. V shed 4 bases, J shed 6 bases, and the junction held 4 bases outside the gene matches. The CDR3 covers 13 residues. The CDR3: CASSFQGANGYTF. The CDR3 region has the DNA TGTGCCAGCAGTTTTCAGGGGGCGAATGGCTACACCTTC.

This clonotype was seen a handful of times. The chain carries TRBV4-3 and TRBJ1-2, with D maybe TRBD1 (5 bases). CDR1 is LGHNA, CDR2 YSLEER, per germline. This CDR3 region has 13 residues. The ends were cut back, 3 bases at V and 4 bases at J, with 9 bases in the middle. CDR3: CASSHTGAYGYTF. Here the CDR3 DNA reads TGCGCCAGCAGCCATACCGGGGCCTATGGCTACACCTTC.

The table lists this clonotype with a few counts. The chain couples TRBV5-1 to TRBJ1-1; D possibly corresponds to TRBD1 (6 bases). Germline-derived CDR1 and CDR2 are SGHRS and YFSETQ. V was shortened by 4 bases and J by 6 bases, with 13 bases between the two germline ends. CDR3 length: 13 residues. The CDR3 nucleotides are TGCGCCAGCAGCGCACTACAGGGTTCTGAAGCTTTCTTT. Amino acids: CASSALQGSEAFF. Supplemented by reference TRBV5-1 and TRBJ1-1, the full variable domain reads KAGVTQTPRYLIKTRGQQVTLSCSPISGHRSVSWYQQTPGQGLQFLFEYFSETQRNKGNFPGRFSGRQFSNSRSEMNVSTLELGDSALYLCASSALQGSEAFFGQGTRLTVV.

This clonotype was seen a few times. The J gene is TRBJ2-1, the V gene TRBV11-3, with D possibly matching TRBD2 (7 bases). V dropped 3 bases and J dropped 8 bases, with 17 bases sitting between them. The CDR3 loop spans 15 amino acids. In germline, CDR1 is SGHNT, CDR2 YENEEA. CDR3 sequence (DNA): TGTGCCAGCAGCTTGGCGGGGGCCGCACGAGATGAGCAGTTCTTC. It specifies CASSLAGAARDEQFF.